The clone carrying this T cell receptor (beta chain) appeared a few times. This entry is derived from a study of shared T cell receptors in the human thymus. Germline-derived CDR1 and CDR2 are LNHDA and SQIVND (reference sequence). The CDR3 length is 9 residues. Trimming stripped 7 bases from V and 6 bases from J, with 4 bases between. The protocol was immunoSEQ multiplex PCR, while the TCRdb copy is restricted to in-frame clones and leaves out a portion. The sample includes approximately 580,000 clones, around three quarters of them seen just once. This sample was also put to use in a study of human thymus T cells. From that study: Infants served as donors; they were healthy and Finnish and were having corrective surgery for congenital heart defects. Thymic material originated from resections removed in the course of corrective heart surgery. The authors found apparently biased V and J gene usage in thymic and blood repertoires. Related research found strongly overlapping thymic repertoires in unrelated individuals.

The chain has TRBV19 and TRBJ2-7; no clear D. This clonotype was obtained from a boy in the first two years of life with a congenital heart defect. The sample comprised thymocytes. CDR3 in DNA: TGTGCCAGTAATAGCGAGCAGTACTTC. As protein: CASNSEQYF. Using reference TRBV19 and TRBJ2-7 for the parts outside the CDR3, the full variable domain is DGGITQSPKYLFRKEGQNVTLSCEQNLNHDAMYWYRQDPGQGLRLIYYSQIVNDFQKGDIAEGYSVSREKKESFPLTVTSAQKNPTAFYLCASNSEQYFGPGTRLTVT.